Given below is one T cell receptor (beta chain) in context. Antigen: not known. Compared with germline, one end of the junction differs, possibly owing to a read error. Peripheral blood from each donor was collected in a volume of approximately 10 milliliters. Next came a second PCR, run for about 7 to 12 cycles, which used a sample-barcoded 5' primer along with a J-beta primer mix. Each of the samples gave a minimum of 3 million paired-end reads that contained CDR3. TCRdb processed the 5' RACE reads anew with MiXCR; each CDR3 protein has one entry. The sample holds about 570,000 distinct CDR3 sequences; about a quarter are singletons and the top ten take 3.6%. This entry is derived from a study of blood T cells in healthy people across ages. General study findings and limits: TCR beta diversity per million T cells fell roughly linearly with age.

These data were also reused for a study on T cells of mothers and their children.

This clonotype was obtained from a boy aged 2 to 10 in good health. The sample taken for sequencing was blood.

The CDR3 is CSSSLTGGGYTF. The CDR3, as DNA: TGTTCCAGCAGCTTAACGGGGGGAGGCTACACCTTC. This chain joins TRBV7-9 and TRBJ1-2; tentatively, D is TRBD1 (5 bases). Germline-derived CDR1 and CDR2 are SEHNR and FQNEAQ (reference sequence). The CDR3 is made up of 12 amino acids. Filled out from reference TRBV7-9 and TRBJ1-2, the complete variable domain reads DTGVSQNPRHKITKRGQNVTFRCDPISEHNRLYWYRQTLGQGPEFLTYFQNEAQLEKSRLLSDRFSAERPKGSFSTLEIQRTEQGDSAMYLCSSSLTGGGYTFGSGTRLTVV.